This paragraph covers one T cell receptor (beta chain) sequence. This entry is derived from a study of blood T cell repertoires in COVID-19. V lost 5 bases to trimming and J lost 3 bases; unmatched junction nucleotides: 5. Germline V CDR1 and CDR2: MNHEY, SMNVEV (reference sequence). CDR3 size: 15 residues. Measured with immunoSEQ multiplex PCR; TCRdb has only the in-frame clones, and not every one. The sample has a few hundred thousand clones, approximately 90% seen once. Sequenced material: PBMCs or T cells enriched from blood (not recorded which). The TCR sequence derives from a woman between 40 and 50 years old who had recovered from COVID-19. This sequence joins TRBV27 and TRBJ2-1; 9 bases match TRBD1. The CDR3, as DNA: TGTGCCAGCAGTCACGGACAGGGGCTCTACAATGAGCAGTTCTTC. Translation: CASSHGQGLYNEQFF.